This TCR beta chain was sequenced for a study of CD8+ T cells in alopecia areata (dated by TCRdb to about 2018). Turning to the overall study: In both human patients and the C3H/HeJ mouse model, the study applied high-throughput TCRbeta sequencing to look at T cell clonal expansion in alopecia areata. Human TCRbeta sequencing covered scalp tissue and sorted CD4+ and CD8+ peripheral blood T cells from patchy and totalis/universalis alopecia areata patients and healthy controls. Clonality in the scalp was compared among normal scalp (n=4), patchy alopecia areata scalp (n=8), and alopecia totalis/universalis scalp (n=8). RNA was obtained with the PAXgene miRNA kit for fixed scalp, the miRNeasy kit for PBMCs, and the RNeasy kit for mouse skin. TCRbeta CDR3 regions were amplified by immunoSEQ multiplex PCR with 35 Vbeta forward and 13 Jbeta reverse primers.

PBMCs were isolated by density centrifugation and stained for CD3, CD4 and CD8, and CD4+ and CD8+ T cells were sorted on a FACSAria. Scalp biopsies and blood samples were obtained from unaffected controls. A note on this clone: The antigen this receptor binds is unknown. No base quality values were provided; no much bigger clone lies one nucleotide off.

Overall study outcomes, separate from this receptor: Higher clonality and more expanded CD8+ clones were observed in lesional scalp than in normal scalp, particularly in alopecia totalis/universalis, a finding suggestive of antigenic drive. Unlike mouse skin, which is dominated by gammadelta T cells, normal human skin has resident alphabeta T cells that are also sequenced, and this complicates analysis of the scalp TCR repertoire. Shared TCR sequences between patients were less evident than in mice, which may be partly attributable to HLA diversity in the patient population.

Libraries were constructed by the immunoSEQ multiplex PCR assay. RNA was extracted from all samples and reverse transcribed into cDNA, which served as template for TCR sequencing. SuperScript III was used to make first-strand cDNA, primed with a 2:1 mix of oligo-dT and random hexamers. A synthetic immune receptor repertoire was used to gauge amplification bias, and whatever bias remained was removed computationally. Per the source publication's procedure: Raw reads were preprocessed to remove errors, and CDR3 was defined according to IMGT conventions as the region from the conserved cysteine to phenylalanine. Clonality was computed by normalizing Shannon entropy by log2 of the number of productive unique TCRs and subtracting the result from 1. Whether each scalp clone was CD4 or CD8 was inferred by checking scalp TCRbeta sequences against the CD4 and CD8 repertoires from sorted blood. What TCRdb holds here is the immuneACCESS table cut down to in-frame rearrangements. Part of the clones is not present; checked against another copy, under half of the missing clones reflect an unresolved V gene, and the others are unexplained. D and trimming were read from the DNA, whereas the V and J calls and clone size are those reported in that table. For this sample there are fewer than 150,000 clones; 55% to 80% appear just once. The ten most abundant clones make up roughly 2.8% of the sample.

The CDR3 contains 12 residues, cysteine and phenylalanine counted. Just CDR3 DNA is preserved here, 36 bases in frame from base 1. Trimming takes 3 bases from V and 6 bases from J, and the germline ends sit 6 bases apart. For CDR1 and CDR2, the germline V gene (reference sequence) lists GTSNPN and SVGIG. The V gene is TRBV30 and the J gene is TRBJ1-6; no D gene can be assigned with confidence. The TCR was taken from a human donor in good health. Specimen: CD4+ T cells sorted from blood. The CDR3 reads as follows: CAWRRTNSPLHF. The sequence in DNA is TGTGCCTGGAGACGAACTAATTCACCCCTCCACTTT.